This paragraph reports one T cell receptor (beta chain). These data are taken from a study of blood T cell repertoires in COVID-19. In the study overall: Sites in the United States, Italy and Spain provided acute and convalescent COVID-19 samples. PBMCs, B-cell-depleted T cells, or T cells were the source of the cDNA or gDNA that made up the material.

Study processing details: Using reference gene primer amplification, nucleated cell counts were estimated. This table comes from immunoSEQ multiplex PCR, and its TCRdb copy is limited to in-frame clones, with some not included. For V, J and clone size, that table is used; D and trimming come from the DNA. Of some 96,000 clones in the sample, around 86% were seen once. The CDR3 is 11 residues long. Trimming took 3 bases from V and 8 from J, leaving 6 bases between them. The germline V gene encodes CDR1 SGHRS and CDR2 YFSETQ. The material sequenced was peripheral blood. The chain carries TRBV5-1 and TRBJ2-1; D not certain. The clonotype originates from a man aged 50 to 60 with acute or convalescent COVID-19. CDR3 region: CASSYMYEQFF. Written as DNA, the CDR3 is TGCGCCAGCAGCTACATGTATGAGCAGTTCTTC.